Sequencing of this TCR beta chain was carried out in a study of cytomegalovirus exposure and HLA in healthy donors. Study in general: As an earlier analysis found, about 200 million T cells yielded about 100 million unique TCR beta sequences. General observations from the study: For most TCR beta V segments, an earlier analysis put the productive rate at about 90% or about 30% of the time. Roughly uniform depth of sequencing across donors was assumed in presence/absence analyses.

CDR1 and CDR2 from the germline V gene are LNHNV and YYDKDF (reference sequence). The CDR3 is made up of 15 amino acids. The V end was cut by 1 base, the J end by 4 bases, with 13 bases between. A note on this clone: Its specificity is not known.

60 Vbeta and 13 Jbeta primers were used in PCR. As processed by the authors: In a later analysis, 10 million to 11 million of 65 million to 80 million unique beta chains occurred in at least two donors. Only in-frame clones appear in the TCRdb table, and some are missing; sequencing was by immunoSEQ multiplex PCR. The DNA gave D and trimming, while V, J and clone size come from that table. Recorded for this sample: roughly 80,000 clones. Material: PBMCs. The sequence was obtained from a girl aged 10 to 17 in good health and CMV-seropositive. This chain connects TRBV15 to TRBJ1-1; D perhaps matches TRBD1 (6 bases). In DNA form, the CDR3 reads TGTGCCACCAGCAGAGCAACAGGGTCTGGCACTGAAGCTTTCTTT. The encoded protein is CATSRATGSGTEAFF.